A selection of T cell receptor beta chains follows, all from one sample in a study of blood T cell repertoires in COVID-19. Using immunoSEQ multiplex PCR, the repertoire was profiled, and TCRdb retains in-frame clones only, with some absent. The sample has more than 200,000 clones; approximately 91% are singletons. Sequenced material: peripheral blood. These receptors all come from a woman in her fifties or sixties with acute or convalescent COVID-19. CDR3s include the opening cysteine and the closing phenylalanine or tryptophan. Fields, in order: J gene, CDR3 length, V gene, CDR3 protein.

j_gene: TRBJ2-7
len: 16
v_gene: TRBV19
CDR3aa: CASSSPGLAGVYEQYF

j_gene: TRBJ2-7
len: 12
v_gene: TRBV29-1
CDR3aa: CSVAQGRYEQYF

j_gene: TRBJ1-5
len: 15
v_gene: TRBV30
CDR3aa: CAWSVRGGSNQPQHF

j_gene: TRBJ1-2
len: 16
v_gene: TRBV3-1/TRBV3-2
CDR3aa: CASSPGLPIAGYGYTF

j_gene: TRBJ1-2
len: 16
v_gene: TRBV5-1
CDR3aa: CASSLGVKQGSNGYTF

j_gene: TRBJ1-2
len: 15
v_gene: TRBV5-1
CDR3aa: CASSTGQGLNYGYTF

j_gene: TRBJ2-1
len: 15
v_gene: TRBV29-1
CDR3aa: CSLEDYRETGNEQFF

j_gene: TRBJ1-2
len: 13
v_gene: TRBV30
CDR3aa: CAWSGQGARGYTF

j_gene: TRBJ2-7
len: 14
v_gene: TRBV19
CDR3aa: CASSIGQQGGEQYF

j_gene: TRBJ2-3
len: 17
v_gene: TRBV7-9
CDR3aa: CASSPYLTRGPADTQYF

j_gene: TRBJ1-5
len: 13
v_gene: TRBV19
CDR3aa: CASSITGNQPQHF

j_gene: TRBJ2-7
len: 16
v_gene: TRBV27
CDR3aa: CASSLRGGQGLYEQYF

j_gene: TRBJ2-5
len: 14
v_gene: TRBV10-3
CDR3aa: CAISELGDKETQYF

j_gene: TRBJ2-1
len: 15
v_gene: TRBV10-1
CDR3aa: CASSDGTSGRYGQFF

j_gene: TRBJ1-5
len: 14
v_gene: TRBV19
CDR3aa: CASSNRDRNQPQHF

j_gene: TRBJ2-1
len: 15
v_gene: TRBV11-2
CDR3aa: CASSTSSGSYNEQFF

j_gene: TRBJ2-1
len: 13
v_gene: TRBV6-5
CDR3aa: CASSPGLLGEQFF

j_gene: TRBJ1-5
len: 15
v_gene: TRBV2
CDR3aa: CASSEISGYNQPQHF

j_gene: TRBJ2-7
len: 18
v_gene: TRBV10-1
CDR3aa: CASSSSGTSGRAGYEQYF

j_gene: TRBJ1-1
len: 13
v_gene: TRBV6-5
CDR3aa: CASSYTPGTEAFF

j_gene: TRBJ2-7
len: 11
v_gene: TRBV4-2
CDR3aa: CASSQGAEQYF

j_gene: TRBJ2-6
len: 17
v_gene: TRBV9
CDR3aa: CASSAQSAGAGANVLTF

j_gene: TRBJ2-1
len: 13
v_gene: TRBV5-4
CDR3aa: CASRRDRGHEQFF

j_gene: TRBJ2-4
len: 16
v_gene: TRBV15
CDR3aa: CATSRGSGGGENIQYF

j_gene: TRBJ2-1
len: 15
v_gene: TRBV15
CDR3aa: CATSRDLAGGNEQFF